The rows below give T cell receptor beta chains drawn from one sample of a study of radiotherapy plus CTLA-4 blockade in lung cancer. Sequencing was performed with immunoSEQ multiplex PCR; in TCRdb, only in-frame clones are kept and a portion is missing. The profile shows 80,000 or so clones, 60% to 85% of them singletons. Sample: peripheral blood, taken from a patient treated with radiotherapy plus ipilimumab. The receptors stem from a human donor with non-small cell lung cancer who had a partial response to radiotherapy plus ipilimumab. Some clones in this sample may be carry-over from other donors' samples. Both conserved end residues are part of each CDR3. The D gene is left open where the match is weak. The listing skips clone size in some rows; elsewhere it reads once, few, many or a size class.

v_gene	j_gene	d_gene	abundance	CDR3aa	CDR3nt
TRBV5-4	TRBJ1-6	.	.	CASSLGAGGSPLHF	TGTGCCAGCAGCTTAGGGGCTGGTGGCTCACCCCTCCACTTT
TRBV5-6	TRBJ1-1	TRBD1	.	CASSGGTGATEAFF	TGTGCCAGCAGTGGGGGGACAGGGGCAACTGAAGCTTTCTTT
TRBV19	TRBJ1-2	TRBD1	.	CASRSGQGVRNYGYTF	TGTGCCAGTAGAAGTGGACAGGGTGTAAGAAACTATGGCTACACCTTC
TRBV6-5	TRBJ1-6	TRBD1	.	CASQTGRDSPLHF	TGTGCCAGCCAGACAGGGCGTGATTCACCCCTCCACTTT
TRBV7-3	TRBJ2-6	.	.	CASSLVRVGSGANVLTF	TGTGCCAGCAGCTTAGTCAGGGTTGGGTCTGGGGCCAACGTCCTGACTTTC
TRBV29-1	TRBJ2-1	TRBD2	once	CSVDLAGGRYNEQFF	TGCAGCGTTGACCTAGCGGGAGGCCGTTACAATGAGCAGTTCTTC
TRBV5-4	TRBJ1-2	TRBD1	few	CASRHDRDGGYTF	TGTGCCAGCAGACACGACAGGGACGGGGGCTACACCTTC
TRBV5-1	TRBJ2-3	TRBD2	.	CASSAGQTGGRQYF	TGCGCCAGCAGCGCGGGCCAAACGGGAGGGAGGCAGTATTTT
TRBV9	TRBJ2-3	TRBD2	.	CASSVGLASGSTDTQYF	TGTGCCAGCAGCGTAGGGCTTGCTAGCGGGAGCACAGATACGCAGTATTTT
TRBV6-6	TRBJ2-7	.	.	CASSTGRTYEQYF	TGTGCCAGCTCGACTGGCAGAACCTACGAGCAGTACTTC
TRBV5-6	TRBJ2-5	TRBD1	.	CASSLGTGGSFGTQYF	TGTGCCAGCAGCCTGGGGACAGGGGGCTCTTTTGGGACCCAGTACTTC
TRBV9	TRBJ2-7	TRBD2	.	CASSPGAGGYEQYF	TGTGCCAGCAGTCCAGGGGCGGGGGGCTACGAGCAGTACTTC
TRBV7-8	TRBJ2-7	.	.	CASSFLQVQEQYF	TGTGCCAGCAGCTTCCTTCAGGTCCAAGAGCAGTACTTC
TRBV28	TRBJ2-3	.	.	CASRAAIGSTDTQYF	TGTGCCAGCAGGGCCGCAATCGGGAGCACAGATACGCAGTATTTT
TRBV7-6	TRBJ1-1	.	.	CASSLSPRGRNTEAFF	TGTGCCAGCAGCTTAAGCCCCAGGGGCAGGAACACTGAAGCTTTCTTT
TRBV19	TRBJ2-2	TRBD2	.	CASSKSGGAGTGELFF	TGTGCCAGTAGCAAAAGCGGGGGGGCTGGAACCGGGGAGCTGTTTTTT
TRBV18	TRBJ2-1	TRBD1	.	CASSLGTGKNEQFF	TGTGCCAGCTCACTGGGGACAGGAAAAAATGAGCAGTTCTTC
TRBV2	TRBJ1-6	TRBD1	.	CASRNRGWDNSPLHF	TGTGCCAGCAGAAACAGGGGGTGGGATAATTCACCCCTCCACTTT
TRBV7-8	TRBJ1-2	.	.	CASSLVEGLAYGYTF	TGTGCCAGCAGCTTAGTGGAGGGTCTGGCCTATGGCTACACCTTC
TRBV30	TRBJ2-7	TRBD2	.	CAWSPSGSYEQYF	TGTGCCTGGAGCCCTAGCGGGAGCTACGAGCAGTACTTC